The rows below give T cell receptor beta chains drawn from one sample of a study of T cells in Graves' hyperthyroidism and ophthalmopathy. TCRdb re-called the multiplex PCR reads through MiXCR, storing one row per CDR3 protein. The table lists some 350,000 distinct CDR3 sequences, roughly an eighth of them singletons. The sequenced sample was blood. The receptors were sampled from a woman in her thirties or forties with Graves' ophthalmopathy. Each CDR3 is given with its conserved first and last residue. The order of the fields is V gene, J gene, CDR3 protein.

>TRBV20-1|TRBJ1-1
CSASKGPPGTEAFF
>TRBV11-2|TRBJ2-1
CASSTRDRYNEQFF
>TRBV5-4|TRBJ2-1
CASSLVAGHDEQFF
>TRBV2|TRBJ1-2
CASSDVIYGYTF
>TRBV20-1|TRBJ1-1
CSARGPGNTEAFF
>TRBV12-3/TRBV12-4|TRBJ2-7
CASRRTGGYEQYF
>TRBV10-3|TRBJ2-6
CAISPAGGSSGANVLTF
>TRBV28|TRBJ1-6
CASSTATGYNSPLHF
>TRBV6-1|TRBJ2-7
CASRPLDRNEQYF
>TRBV10-2|TRBJ2-3
CASSAFGTSGGTQYF
>TRBV28|TRBJ2-6
CASRSAWGRRANVLTF
>TRBV7-9|TRBJ1-3
CASSRDGDSGNTIYF
>TRBV10-3|TRBJ2-3
CAIVDERGTDTQYF
>TRBV12-3/TRBV12-4|TRBJ2-7
CASSKLAGGYEQYF
>TRBV5-1|TRBJ2-1
CASSARTSSSNEQFF
>TRBV5-1|TRBJ2-7
CASSGGGDEQYF
>TRBV24-1|TRBJ2-5
CATSDPSRGGQYF
>TRBV28|TRBJ2-5
CASSLEFREVYQETQYF
>TRBV6-1|TRBJ2-2
CASNEFSGELFF
>TRBV5-1|TRBJ2-5
CASSLFGGRETQYF
>TRBV20-1|TRBJ2-1
CSAVPGISEQFF
>TRBV7-9|TRBJ1-1
CASSQEGSTEAFF
>TRBV5-4|TRBJ1-2
CASSQGQQTYGYTF
>TRBV5-6|TRBJ2-7
CASSLEEESYEQYF
>TRBV29-1|TRBJ2-2
CSVRTGITGELFF
>TRBV7-9|TRBJ2-7
CASSVNRVSYEQYF
>TRBV12-3/TRBV12-4|TRBJ1-5
CATCGGGLGPQHF
>TRBV25-1|TRBJ1-3
CASNGPSSGNTIYF
>TRBV7-2|TRBJ2-5
CASSQPDRQETQYF
>TRBV20-1|TRBJ1-2
CSASSGEHGYTF
>TRBV11-2|TRBJ2-3
CASSFLGLAGGRPSTDTQYF
>TRBV12-3/TRBV12-4|TRBJ1-5
CASSHHESGNQPQHF
>TRBV19|TRBJ1-2
CASSGDNGIVYDYGYTF
>TRBV6-5|TRBJ1-6
CASSYSITGSSYNSPLHF
>TRBV4-1|TRBJ2-2
CASSQGGQPGELFF
>TRBV6-1|TRBJ2-7
CASRGASLSEQYF
>TRBV2|TRBJ2-1
CASSVSSGGTSGHEDNERFF
>TRBV4-1|TRBJ2-7
CASSQESNLGLAGAHYEQYF
>TRBV27|TRBJ1-6
CASSPGQGPNSPLHF
>TRBV5-5|TRBJ1-2
CASSSSPGDYGYTF